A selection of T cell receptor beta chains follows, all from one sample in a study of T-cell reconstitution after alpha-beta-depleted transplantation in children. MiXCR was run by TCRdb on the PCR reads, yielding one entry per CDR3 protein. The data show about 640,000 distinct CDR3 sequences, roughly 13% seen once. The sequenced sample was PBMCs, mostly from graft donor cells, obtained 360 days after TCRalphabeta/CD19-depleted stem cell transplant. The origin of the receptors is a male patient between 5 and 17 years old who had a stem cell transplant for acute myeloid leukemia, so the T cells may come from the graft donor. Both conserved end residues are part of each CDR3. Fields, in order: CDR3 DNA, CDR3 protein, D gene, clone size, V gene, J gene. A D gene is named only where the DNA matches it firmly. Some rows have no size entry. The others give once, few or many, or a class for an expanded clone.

CDR3nt: TGTGCCAGCAGCTTTTCTAGCGGGGCTCTAAGCACCGGGGAGCTGTTTTTT
CDR3aa: CASSFSSGALSTGELFF
d_gene: TRBD2
abundance: few
v_gene: TRBV7-6
j_gene: TRBJ2-2

CDR3nt: TGCGCCAGCAGCGCGGGACTCTGGAGCTCCTACAATGAGCAGTTCTTC
CDR3aa: CASSAGLWSSYNEQFF
d_gene: .
abundance: many
v_gene: TRBV5-1
j_gene: TRBJ2-1

CDR3nt: TGTGCCAGCAGCTACCGGTCAGGGTCCTACGAGCAGTACTTC
CDR3aa: CASSYRSGSYEQYF
d_gene: .
abundance: few
v_gene: TRBV7-6
j_gene: TRBJ2-7

CDR3nt: TGCGCCAGCAGCCGGTTCACGACCTCGTACGAGCAGTACTTC
CDR3aa: CASSRFTTSYEQYF
d_gene: .
abundance: .
v_gene: TRBV4-3
j_gene: TRBJ2-7

CDR3nt: TGCAGTGCTAGAGTCACTAGAAGGGGAAATGAGCAGTTCTTC
CDR3aa: CSARVTRRGNEQFF
d_gene: .
abundance: .
v_gene: TRBV20-1
j_gene: TRBJ2-1

CDR3nt: TGTGCCAGCAGTTTACGGGACAGCGCCTACGAGCAGTACTTC
CDR3aa: CASSLRDSAYEQYF
d_gene: TRBD1
abundance: many
v_gene: TRBV12-3/TRBV12-4
j_gene: TRBJ2-7

CDR3nt: TGCGCCAGCAGCTTGTCATCAGGTGGTTCTACCGGGGAGCTGTTTTTT
CDR3aa: CASSLSSGGSTGELFF
d_gene: .
abundance: many
v_gene: TRBV5-1
j_gene: TRBJ2-2

CDR3nt: TGTGCCAGTGTCGGGACTAGCGGTCGTATGGGAAACATTCAGTACTTC
CDR3aa: CASVGTSGRMGNIQYF
d_gene: TRBD2
abundance: many
v_gene: TRBV25-1
j_gene: TRBJ2-4

CDR3nt: TGTGCCAGCAGTTCTCTACGACTAGCGGGAGATAGACTGAATGAGCAGTTCTTC
CDR3aa: CASSSLRLAGDRLNEQFF
d_gene: TRBD2
abundance: few
v_gene: TRBV6-2/TRBV6-3
j_gene: TRBJ2-1

CDR3nt: TGCGCCAGCAGCTCGGGACGGGAGAACACTGAAGCTTTCTTT
CDR3aa: CASSSGRENTEAFF
d_gene: .
abundance: .
v_gene: TRBV5-1
j_gene: TRBJ1-1

CDR3nt: TGTGCCAGCAGCGTAGAACTAGCGGCTCACAATACGCAGTATTTT
CDR3aa: CASSVELAAHNTQYF
d_gene: TRBD2
abundance: .
v_gene: TRBV9
j_gene: TRBJ2-3

CDR3nt: TGTGCCAGCCGGGAGGCCTTCTCCTACGAGCAGTACTTC
CDR3aa: CASREAFSYEQYF
d_gene: TRBD2
abundance: .
v_gene: TRBV7-2
j_gene: TRBJ2-7

CDR3nt: TGCAGTGCAACATATACCTGGGACAGGGGGTCGAATGAGCAGTTCTTC
CDR3aa: CSATYTWDRGSNEQFF
d_gene: TRBD1
abundance: .
v_gene: TRBV20-1
j_gene: TRBJ2-1

CDR3nt: TGTGCCAGCAGCGTAGTACGGGAAAGCTCCTACGAGCAGTACTTC
CDR3aa: CASSVVRESSYEQYF
d_gene: .
abundance: .
v_gene: TRBV9
j_gene: TRBJ2-7

CDR3nt: TGTGCCAGCAGCCCAATCGGGACTAGCGTGTTTGATGAGCAGTTCTTC
CDR3aa: CASSPIGTSVFDEQFF
d_gene: TRBD2
abundance: many
v_gene: TRBV5-6
j_gene: TRBJ2-1

CDR3nt: TGTGCCAGCAGCGGTAGCGGGATCTCTCCGGAGCAGTTCTTC
CDR3aa: CASSGSGISPEQFF
d_gene: TRBD2
abundance: few
v_gene: TRBV9
j_gene: TRBJ2-1

CDR3nt: TGTGCCAGCAGCACCGGGCCCAAAGGCTATGGCTACACCTTC
CDR3aa: CASSTGPKGYGYTF
d_gene: .
abundance: many
v_gene: TRBV7-9
j_gene: TRBJ1-2

CDR3nt: TGTGCCAGCTCACCAAGGACTATCTACGAGCAGTACTTC
CDR3aa: CASSPRTIYEQYF
d_gene: .
abundance: .
v_gene: TRBV18
j_gene: TRBJ2-7

CDR3nt: TGCAGCGTAAAGCTGACGGGAGGCTACGAGCAGTACTTC
CDR3aa: CSVKLTGGYEQYF
d_gene: TRBD2
abundance: .
v_gene: TRBV29-1
j_gene: TRBJ2-7

CDR3nt: TGTGCCTGGAGTCCCGATGCCGGCGAAGCGCAGTATTTT
CDR3aa: CAWSPDAGEAQYF
d_gene: .
abundance: few
v_gene: TRBV30
j_gene: TRBJ2-3

CDR3nt: TGTGCCAGCAGTCAACCGACTAGCTCGGTCACAGATACGCAGTATTTT
CDR3aa: CASSQPTSSVTDTQYF
d_gene: TRBD2
abundance: .
v_gene: TRBV6-5
j_gene: TRBJ2-3

CDR3nt: TGTGCCAGCAGCTTAGGACAGGGGCCCGACGAGCAGTACTTC
CDR3aa: CASSLGQGPDEQYF
d_gene: TRBD1
abundance: many
v_gene: TRBV7-9
j_gene: TRBJ2-7

CDR3nt: TGTGCCAGCAGTACGGGACAGGATAACGAGCAGTACTTC
CDR3aa: CASSTGQDNEQYF
d_gene: .
abundance: .
v_gene: TRBV21-1
j_gene: TRBJ2-7

CDR3nt: TGTGCCAGCAGTCAACTAGCGGGAGGGCCGGGTGAGCAGTTCTTC
CDR3aa: CASSQLAGGPGEQFF
d_gene: TRBD2
abundance: .
v_gene: TRBV28
j_gene: TRBJ2-1